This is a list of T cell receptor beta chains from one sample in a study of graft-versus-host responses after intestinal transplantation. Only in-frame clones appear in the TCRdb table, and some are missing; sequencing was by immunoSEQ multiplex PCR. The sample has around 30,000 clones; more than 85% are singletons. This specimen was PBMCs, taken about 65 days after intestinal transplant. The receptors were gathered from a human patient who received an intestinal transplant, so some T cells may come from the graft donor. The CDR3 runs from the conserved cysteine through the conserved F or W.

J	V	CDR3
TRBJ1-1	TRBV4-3	CASSQSHGGQSAFF
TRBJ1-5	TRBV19	CASSITRYSNQPQHF
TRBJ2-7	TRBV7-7	CASSYNAPPGTVTYEQYF
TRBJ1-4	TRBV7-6	CASSLGQTTNEKLFF
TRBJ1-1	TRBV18	CASSPQGMNTEAFF
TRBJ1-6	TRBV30	CACPGGSGSPLHF
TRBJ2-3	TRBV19	CASKVEGFDTQYF
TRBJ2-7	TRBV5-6	CASSLTGVHEQYF
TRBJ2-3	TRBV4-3	CASSQVAGGTTDTQYF
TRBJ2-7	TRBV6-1	CASSVLAGELSEQYF
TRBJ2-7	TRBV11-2	CASTQTGTAIYEQYF
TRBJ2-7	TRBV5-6	CASSFSATSGYEQYF
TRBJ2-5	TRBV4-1	CASSHRWRGSLETQYF
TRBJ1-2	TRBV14	CASSQVPNGGHGYTF
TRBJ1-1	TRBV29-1	CSVGRANTEAFF
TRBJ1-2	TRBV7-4	CASSLVQGSHYGYTF
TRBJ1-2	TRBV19	CASSNDGTGDNYGYTF
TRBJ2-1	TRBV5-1	CASSLDRGRGEQFF
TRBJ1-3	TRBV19	CASRNGRSSGNTIYF
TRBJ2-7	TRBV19	CASSSGGGNEQYF
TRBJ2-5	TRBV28	CASTSGLAGLETQYF
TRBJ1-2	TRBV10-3	CATRGAPNYGYTF
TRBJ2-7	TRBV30	CAWTPDGIGYEQYF
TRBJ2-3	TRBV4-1	CASSQEGQGADTQYF
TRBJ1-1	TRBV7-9	CASSLDGGANTEAFF
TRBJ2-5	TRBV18	CASSPGGGGPLSGGETQYF
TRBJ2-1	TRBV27	CASSFGQGPNEQFF
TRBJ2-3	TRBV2	CASSREAGTDTQYF
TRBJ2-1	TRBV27	CASSYYGTSGSYNEQFF
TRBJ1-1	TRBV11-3	CASSLNPGANTEAFF
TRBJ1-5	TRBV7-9	CASSFGPGNQPQHF
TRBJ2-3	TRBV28	CASSGSTSVNTQYF
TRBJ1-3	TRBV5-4	CASSSTGENTIYF
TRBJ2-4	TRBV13	CASSPRTRGNIQYF